This T cell receptor (beta chain) originates from a study of shared T cell receptors in the human thymus. Some clones are missing from TCRdb's copy, which holds only in-frame ones; the method was immunoSEQ multiplex PCR. The data hold over 650,000 clones, with approximately 87% observed a single time. This CDR3 has 17 amino acids. Germline loops: CDR1 SGHVS, CDR2 FNYEAQ. The V and J ends lost 0 bases and 7 bases, in that order; junction bases with no gene match: 13. Another study also made use of these data, one on human thymus T cells. That work adds: The source of the thymus tissue was resections taken during corrective heart surgery.

V is TRBV7-6 and J is TRBJ2-7; 9 bases map to TRBD1. Sequenced input: thymocytes. The clonotype originates from a boy in the first two years of life with a congenital heart defect. CDR3 sequence reads: CASSLAADGQGNGEQYF. Written as DNA, the CDR3 is TGTGCCAGCAGCTTAGCGGCCGACGGACAGGGGAATGGAGAGCAGTACTTC.